A single sample gave rise to the 3 T cell receptor beta chains below, sequenced in a study of blood T cells in healthy people across ages. Then a second PCR, running roughly 7 to 11 cycles, was carried out with a sample-barcoded 5' primer and a J-beta primer mix. TCRdb reanalysed the 5' RACE reads using MiXCR and keeps one entry per CDR3 protein. Of over 700,000 distinct CDR3 sequences detected, 53% appear once; the ten largest clones hold around 40%. The sample taken for sequencing was blood. Receptors were obtained from a man aged 80 or over in good health.

This chain uses TRBV12-3 or TRBV12-4 with TRBJ2-1; D could derive from TRBD1 or TRBD2 (5 bases each). V was clipped by 1 base and J by 10 bases, with 14 bases between them. The CDR3 loop spans 14 amino acids. The CDR3 region has the DNA TGTGCCAGCAGTTTAGGAGGGACGGTAGCCGAGCAGTTCTTC. It encodes CASSLGGTVAEQFF.

As regards this clonotype: A much bigger clone sits one base away, suggesting this may be a read error. The genes are TRBV29-1 and TRBJ2-7; weak D call: TRBD1 (6 bases). The germline V gene has CDR1 SQVTM and CDR2 ANQGSEA. Trimming stripped 7 bases from V and 2 bases from J, with 12 bases between. This CDR3 has 12 residues. CDR3 sequence (DNA): TGCAGCGCCGGGACACGAACCTACGAGCAGTACTTC. Translating gives CSAGTRTYEQYF.

This rearrangement joins TRBV6-5 to TRBJ2-4, with D hard to call. TRBJ2-7 matches the DNA end more closely, so the J call is doubtful. There are 12 residues in the CDR3. From germline, CDR1 is MNHEY and CDR2 SVGAGI. Here the CDR3 DNA reads TGTGCCAGCAGTTACGGGTGGGACGAGCAGTACTTC. This codes for CASSYGWDEQYF.